This passage covers 27 T cell receptor beta chains from one sample sequenced in a study of cytomegalovirus exposure and HLA in healthy donors. Vbeta (60) and Jbeta (13) primers were used in the PCR. The method was immunoSEQ multiplex PCR; TCRdb's version includes in-frame clones alone and lacks a portion of them. The sample holds roughly 180,000 clones, 77% seen once. The sequenced sample was PBMCs. All receptors come from a man between 18 and 35 years old in good health and CMV-seronegative.

This chain connects TRBV6-5 to TRBJ1-1; TRBD1 matches 10 bases. The CDR3 is 14 amino acids. Germline assignment: CDR1 MNHEY and CDR2 SVGAGI. Trimming cost V 6 bases and J 4 bases; bases outside gene matches: 5. The CDR3: CASRDRDRGTEAFF. CDR3 sequence (DNA): TGTGCCAGCAGGGACCGGGACAGGGGCACTGAAGCTTTCTTT.

The genes are TRBV4-2 and TRBJ2-1; D is perhaps TRBD2 (7 bases). Germline V lookup: CDR1 LGHNA, CDR2 YNFKEQ. V was clipped by 4 bases and J by 0 bases, with 28 bases between them. The CDR3 has 21 amino acids. CDR3 protein: CASSRQGGAGAVASSYNEQFF. CDR3 DNA sequence: TGTGCCAGCAGCCGTCAAGGCGGGGCGGGGGCCGTAGCCAGCTCCTACAATGAGCAGTTCTTC.

The chain is built from TRBV4-2 and TRBJ2-3, with 9 bases lining up with TRBD2. The CDR3 runs 19 residues. The V gene's germline CDR1 is LGHNA and CDR2 YNFKEQ. J gave up 6 bases and V 1 base, and 17 bases lay outside the gene matches. The CDR3 DNA sequence: TGTGCCAGCAGCCAAGGAGGGGCGAGGGGGCGGGGGGGTAGTGATACGCAGTATTTT. Protein: CASSQGGARGRGGSDTQYF.

This chain joins TRBV7-6 and TRBJ1-5; D is unclear. This CDR3 has 14 amino acids. V was clipped by 3 bases and J by 3 bases, with 9 bases between them. The germline V gene has CDR1 SGHVS and CDR2 FNYEAQ. CDR3 loop: CASSLGEANQPQHF. The CDR3, as DNA: TGTGCCAGCAGCTTGGGCGAAGCCAATCAGCCCCAGCATTTT.

The CDR3 DNA is TGTGCCAGCAGCTTAGAACGGGGTTTAGGCGGGGAGCTGTTTTTT. The encoded protein is CASSLERGLGGELFF. The V and J genes are TRBV7-2 and TRBJ2-2; D is possibly TRBD2 (5 bases). The V end lost 1 base, the J end lost 7 bases, and 13 bases lay between the germline ends. Germline CDR1 is SGHTA and CDR2 is FQGNSA. The CDR3 is 15 residues long.

In this sample, this clone turned up a few times. The chain combines TRBV4-3 with TRBJ2-5, with D hard to call. TRBJ2-7 matches the DNA end more closely, so the J call is doubtful. Germline V lookup: CDR1 LGHNA, CDR2 YSLEER. The CDR3 extends over 14 amino acids. The CDR3 sequence is CASSQSRQDYEQYF. CDR3 DNA: TGCGCCAGCAGCCAGTCCCGGCAAGACTACGAGCAGTACTTC.

Here the CDR3 reads CASSLGTSNTGELFF. The CDR3 nucleotides read TGCGCCAGCAGCCTCGGGACTAGCAACACCGGGGAGCTGTTTTTT. V is TRBV4-3 and J is TRBJ2-2; the match to TRBD2 covers 9 bases. The length of the CDR3 is 15 residues. After removal of 4 bases from V and 2 bases from J, the junction contained 2 bases not matched to a gene. Per the germline V gene, CDR1 is LGHNA and CDR2 is YSLEER.

The rearrangement joins TRBV6-4 to TRBJ2-3; D uncertain. The germline gives CDR1 MRHNA, CDR2 SNTAGT. The CDR3 runs 13 residues. The V end lost 6 bases, the J end lost 1 base, and 8 bases lay between the germline ends. The CDR3 DNA is TGTGCCAGCAGCCCCTCGGGCACAGATACGCAGTATTTT. It encodes CASSPSGTDTQYF.

This clone was recorded a few times. The chain is built from TRBV25-1 and TRBJ2-7; D may be TRBD1 (6 bases). Germline V gives CDR1 MGHDK, CDR2 SYGVNS. This CDR3 contains 12 residues. V gave up 4 bases and J gave up 6 bases, with 10 bases separating them. The CDR3: CASSVRGGEQYF. The CDR3 DNA is TGTGCCAGCAGTGTCCGAGGGGGCGAGCAGTACTTC.

The gene calls are TRBV5-8 and TRBJ1-1; 10 bases are a match to TRBD1. Per the germline V gene, CDR1 is SGHTS and CDR2 is YDEGEE. The length of the CDR3 is 17 residues. Germline trimming cut 1 base from V and 3 bases from J; bases unmatched to any gene: 9. CDR3 in DNA: TGTGCCAGCAGCTTGCGGGGACAGGGGCGAGGGGACACTGAAGCTTTCTTT. Residues: CASSLRGQGRGDTEAFF.

Points on this clone: This sample also contains other DNA sequences that code for the same CDR3. This CDR3 is CASSVGGVNTGELFF. CDR3 coding DNA: TGTGCCAGCAGCGTCGGGGGGGTTAACACCGGGGAGCTGTTTTTT. The chain joins TRBV9 to TRBJ2-2; 8 bases agree with TRBD2. The germline CDR1 and CDR2 sequences are SGDLS and YYNGEE. V lost 2 bases, J lost 2 bases, and 2 bases stayed unmatched. This CDR3 region has 15 residues.

This clone occurred a few times. The chain employs TRBV4-1 and TRBJ1-1, with D possibly TRBD1 on 6 matching bases. The ends were cut back, 4 bases at V and 5 bases at J, with 11 bases in the middle. The CDR3 spans 13 residues. Germline V gene data show CDR1 as MGHRA and CDR2 as YSYEKL. CDR3 amino acids: CASSRTRGTEAFF. The DNA of the CDR3 is TGCGCCAGCAGCCGAACGAGGGGGACTGAAGCTTTCTTT.

The V call is TRBV5-4, the J call TRBJ2-3; 7 bases line up with TRBD2. The junction had 10 bases not matched to a gene; V was cut back by 3 bases and J by 6 bases. This CDR3 has 15 residues. CDR1 is SGHNT and CDR2 is YYREEE in the germline V gene (reference sequence). CDR3 amino acids: CASSSLAGEWDTQYF. The CDR3 DNA sequence: TGTGCCAGCAGCTCTCTCGCGGGGGAATGGGATACGCAGTATTTT.

The chain joins TRBV5-8 to TRBJ2-5; 7 nucleotides agree with TRBD1. The V gene's germline CDR1 is SGHTS and CDR2 YDEGEE. V shed 4 bases, J shed 8 bases, and the junction held 8 bases outside the gene matches. The CDR3 is made up of 13 amino acids. The CDR3 is CASSLTGASTQYF. CDR3 in DNA: TGTGCCAGCAGCCTTACAGGGGCTAGCACCCAGTACTTC.

The DNA for the CDR3 is TGTGCCAGCAGGACAACTAGCGGGTTCGCGAACACCGGGGAGCTGTTTTTT. As protein: CASRTTSGFANTGELFF. V gene TRBV5-6 combines with J gene TRBJ2-2; TRBD2 matches at 9 bases. The CDR3 is 17 residues long. V shed 5 bases and J 0 bases; nucleotides not matched to a gene: 8. The germline CDR1 and CDR2 sequences are SGHDT and YYEEEE.

Written as DNA, the CDR3 is TGTGCCAGCAGAGCGACAGGGGGCTTCGAGCAGTACTTC. Amino acid sequence: CASRATGGFEQYF. The V gene is TRBV27, the J gene TRBJ2-5, with 10 nucleotides matching TRBD1. With the DNA end fitting TRBJ2-7 better, the J assignment may be wrong. In germline, CDR1 is MNHEY, CDR2 SMNVEV (reference sequence). This CDR3 contains 13 residues.

This clone was picked up a small number of times. This chain connects TRBV4-2 to TRBJ1-2; no reliable D call. V lost 2 bases, J lost 7 bases, and 14 bases lay in between. CDR3 length: 14 amino acids. Germline V gene data show CDR1 as LGHNA and CDR2 as YNFKEQ. The CDR3 protein is CASSQQTSFSGYTF. The CDR3 DNA follows: TGTGCCAGCAGCCAACAAACGTCGTTTAGTGGCTACACCTTC.

This clone occurred once. V usage is TRBV27 and J usage is TRBJ1-2, with D hard to call. Germline lookup yields CDR1 MNHEY and CDR2 SMNVEV (reference sequence). The CDR3 has 13 residues. Trimming pared 6 bases from V and 1 base from J, leaving 9 bases between. As DNA, the CDR3 is TGTGCCAGCAGGACTCTAGATAACTATGGCTACACCTTC. Protein: CASRTLDNYGYTF.

This clone was counted only a few times. CDR3 DNA: TGTGCCAGCGCACCAGTGTCGCAGCCCCAGCATTTT. This gives the protein CASAPVSQPQHF. J is TRBJ1-5 and V is TRBV2; D uncertain. V was pared by 8 bases and J by 7 bases, with 12 bases between. CDR1 is SNHLY and CDR2 is FYNNEI in the germline V gene. The CDR3 has 12 amino acids.

This chain uses TRBV5-4 with TRBJ1-6; the match to TRBD1 covers 7 bases. In germline, CDR1 is SGHNT, CDR2 YYREEE (reference sequence). Trimming removed 8 bases from V and 7 bases from J; junction bases left unmatched: 9. This CDR3 is 14 amino acids long. In DNA form, the CDR3 reads TGTGCCAGTGGGGGACAGATTGCAAATTCACCCCTCCACTTT. It translates to CASGGQIANSPLHF.

A few counts support this clone. The V gene is TRBV29-1, the J gene TRBJ2-7; 7 bases are a match to TRBD1. The CDR3 consists of 13 residues. CDR1 is SQVTM, CDR2 ANQGSEA, per germline. Unmatched junction bases numbered 10, after V lost 5 bases and J lost 6 bases. The CDR3 DNA reads as TGCAGCGTTACCGCCCAGACAGGGACCGAGCAGTACTTC. Amino acid sequence: CSVTAQTGTEQYF.

The rearrangement links TRBV29-1 to TRBJ2-3; 8 nucleotides line up with TRBD2. Per germline, CDR1 SQVTM and CDR2 ANQGSEA. CDR3 length: 14 amino acids. J was trimmed by 5 bases and V by 5 bases; bases with no gene match: 9. In nucleotides, the CDR3 is TGCAGCGTTATTGCGGGGGGTAAAGGAGATACGCAGTATTTT. Translating it yields CSVIAGGKGDTQYF.

Only one count was recorded for this clone. Other DNA sequences of this sample code for an identical CDR3. The chain has TRBV4-3 and TRBJ2-1; 9 bases agree with TRBD1. This CDR3 comprises 18 residues. The germline gives CDR1 LGHNA, CDR2 YSLEER. V shed 1 base and J 4 bases; nucleotides not matched to a gene: 11. The CDR3, as DNA: TGCGCCAGCAGCCAAGTGACCGCCAGGGACAGGGCATACAATGAGCAGTTCTTC. Encoded protein: CASSQVTARDRAYNEQFF.

This chain connects TRBV9 to TRBJ2-7; TRBD2 matches at 11 bases. The germline V gene encodes CDR1 SGDLS and CDR2 YYNGEE. V shed 3 bases and J 4 bases; nucleotides not matched to a gene: 6. CDR3 length: 15 amino acids. The chain's CDR3 is CASSERLAGRYEQYF. In nucleotides, the CDR3 is TGTGCCAGCAGCGAGCGACTAGCGGGGAGGTACGAGCAGTACTTC.

The V gene is TRBV6-1, the J gene TRBJ1-2, with 7 bases lining up with TRBD1. The J segment lost 7 bases and the V segment lost 4 bases, leaving 9 bases of the junction unmatched. The germline V gene encodes CDR1 MNHNS and CDR2 SASEGT. The CDR3 spans 14 residues. The chain's CDR3 is CASSVPRTGAGYTF. CDR3 nucleotide sequence: TGTGCCAGCAGTGTCCCCCGAACAGGGGCTGGCTACACCTTC.

The chain combines TRBV11-3 with TRBJ2-7; TRBD2 is a possible D gene (6 bases). Trimming pared 6 bases from V and 6 bases from J, leaving 15 bases between. There are 13 residues in the CDR3. Germline V gene data show CDR1 as SGHNT and CDR2 as YENEEA. CDR3 loop: CASSFGGEGEQYF. CDR3 in DNA: TGTGCCAGCAGTTTCGGGGGAGAAGGCGAGCAGTACTTC.

The V call is TRBV28, the J call TRBJ1-2; no definite D call. Germline V gives CDR1 MDHEN, CDR2 SYDVKM. The V and J ends lost 5 bases and 2 bases respectively, with 9 bases between them. This CDR3 region has 13 residues. CDR3 DNA: TGTGCCAGCAGTCCTACCAGGAACTATGGCTACACCTTC. Residues: CASSPTRNYGYTF.